This TCR beta chain was documented in a study of patients and donors after allogeneic stem cell transplantation. TCRdb recomputed calls from the RT-PCR reads with MiXCR, one row per CDR3 protein. The sample carries about a million distinct CDR3 sequences, 18% recorded once. The germline V and J ends were trimmed by 4 bases and 5 bases, with 10 bases remaining between them. There are 13 residues in the CDR3. Germline loops: CDR1 SGHRS, CDR2 YFSETQ. The specimen sequenced was blood, either unsorted or a sorted T cell fraction (not recorded which). This sequence joins TRBV5-1 and TRBJ2-1; D is unclear. This TCR was sampled from a human donor who was either an allogeneic HSCT recipient or a stem cell or donor lymphocyte infusion donor (not recorded which). It is not recorded whose cells these are; they may come from a transplant donor. CDR3 in DNA: TGCGCCAGCAGCAAAGGACCTAACAATGAGCAGTTCTTC. Amino acid sequence: CASSKGPNNEQFF.